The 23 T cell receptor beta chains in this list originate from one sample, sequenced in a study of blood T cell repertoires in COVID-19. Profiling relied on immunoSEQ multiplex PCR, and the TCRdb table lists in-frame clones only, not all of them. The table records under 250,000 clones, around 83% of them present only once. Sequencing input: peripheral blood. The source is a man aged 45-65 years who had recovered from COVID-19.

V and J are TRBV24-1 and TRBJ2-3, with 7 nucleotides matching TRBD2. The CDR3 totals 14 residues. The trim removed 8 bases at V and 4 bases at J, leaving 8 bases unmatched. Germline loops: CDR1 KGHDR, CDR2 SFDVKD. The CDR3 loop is CATTGGSGADTQYF. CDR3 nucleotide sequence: TGTGCCACCACCGGCGGGAGTGGGGCAGATACGCAGTATTTT.

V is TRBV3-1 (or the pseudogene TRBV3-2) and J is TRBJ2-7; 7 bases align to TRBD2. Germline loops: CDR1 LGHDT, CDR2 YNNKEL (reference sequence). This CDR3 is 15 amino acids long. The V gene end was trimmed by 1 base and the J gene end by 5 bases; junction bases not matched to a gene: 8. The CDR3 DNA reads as TGTGCCAGCAGCCAAGGAACGGGAGGAAGGAACGAGCAGTACTTC. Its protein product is CASSQGTGGRNEQYF.

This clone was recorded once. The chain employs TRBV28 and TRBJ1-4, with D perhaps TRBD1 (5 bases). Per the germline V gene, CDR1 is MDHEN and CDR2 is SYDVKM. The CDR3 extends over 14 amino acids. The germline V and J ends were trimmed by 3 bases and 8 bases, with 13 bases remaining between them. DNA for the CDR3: TGTGCCAGCAGTTTCTGGGGGGGGTACGAAAAACTGTTTTTT. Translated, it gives CASSFWGGYEKLFF.

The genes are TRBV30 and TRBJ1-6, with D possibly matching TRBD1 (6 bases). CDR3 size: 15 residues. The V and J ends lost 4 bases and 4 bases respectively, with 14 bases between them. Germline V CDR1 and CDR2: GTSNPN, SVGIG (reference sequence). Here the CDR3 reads CAWKQHGTYNSPLHF. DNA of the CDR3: TGTGCCTGGAAACAACACGGGACATATAATTCACCCCTCCACTTT.

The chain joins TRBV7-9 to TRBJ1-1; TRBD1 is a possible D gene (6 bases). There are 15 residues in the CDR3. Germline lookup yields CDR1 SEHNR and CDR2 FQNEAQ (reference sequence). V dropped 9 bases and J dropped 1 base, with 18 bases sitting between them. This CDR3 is CASARGGDSNTEAFF. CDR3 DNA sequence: TGTGCCAGTGCAAGGGGGGGTGATTCGAACACTGAAGCTTTCTTT.

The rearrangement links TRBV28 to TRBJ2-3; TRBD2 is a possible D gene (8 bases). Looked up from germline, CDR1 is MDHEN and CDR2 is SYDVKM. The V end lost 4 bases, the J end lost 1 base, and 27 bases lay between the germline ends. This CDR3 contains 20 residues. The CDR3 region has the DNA TGTGCCAGCAGTTCCCCACGGGCAGGGGGGACAGCGGGAGGCACAGATACGCAGTATTTT. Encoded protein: CASSSPRAGGTAGGTDTQYF.

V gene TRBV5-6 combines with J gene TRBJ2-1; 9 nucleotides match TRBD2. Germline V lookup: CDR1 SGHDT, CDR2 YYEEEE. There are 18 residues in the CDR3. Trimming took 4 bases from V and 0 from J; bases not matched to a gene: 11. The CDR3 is CASSLLTSGGPSYNEQFF. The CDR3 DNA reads TGTGCCAGCAGCCTATTGACTAGCGGAGGCCCCTCCTACAATGAGCAGTTCTTC.

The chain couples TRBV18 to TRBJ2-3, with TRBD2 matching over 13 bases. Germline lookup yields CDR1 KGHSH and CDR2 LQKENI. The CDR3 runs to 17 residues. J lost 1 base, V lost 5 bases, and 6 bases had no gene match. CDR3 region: CASSSTSGRVGTDTQYF. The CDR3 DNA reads TGTGCCAGCTCATCAACTAGCGGGAGGGTTGGCACAGATACGCAGTATTTT. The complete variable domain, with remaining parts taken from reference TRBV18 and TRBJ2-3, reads NAGVMQNPRHLVRRRGQEARLRCSPMKGHSHVYWYRQLPEEGLKFMVYLQKENIIDESGMPKERFSAEFPKEGPSILRIQQVVRGDSAAYFCASSSTSGRVGTDTQYFGPGTRLTVL.

The CDR3 nucleotides read TGTGCCTTTTTGGACAGGGACGACGGTTTCTACGAGCAGTACTTC. Translation: CAFLDRDDGFYEQYF. V and J are TRBV30 and TRBJ2-7, with 8 bases matching TRBD1. V shed 7 bases, J shed 3 bases, and the junction held 14 bases outside the gene matches. The CDR3 extends over 15 amino acids. CDR1 is GTSNPN and CDR2 is SVGIG in the germline V gene (reference sequence).

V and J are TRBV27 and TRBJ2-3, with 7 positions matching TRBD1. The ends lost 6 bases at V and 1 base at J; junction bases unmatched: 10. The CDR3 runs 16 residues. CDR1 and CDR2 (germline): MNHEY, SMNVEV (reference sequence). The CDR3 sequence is CASRPLQGSGTDTQYF. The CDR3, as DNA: TGTGCCAGCAGACCCCTACAGGGGTCGGGCACAGATACGCAGTATTTT.

This CDR3 is CASSPTGTSNEQFF. The CDR3 DNA is TGTGCCAGCAGCCCAACCGGGACTAGTAATGAGCAGTTCTTC. The rearrangement joins TRBV9 to TRBJ2-1, with TRBD2 matching over 8 bases. Unmatched junction bases numbered 7, after V lost 4 bases and J lost 7 bases. Germline-derived CDR1 and CDR2 are SGDLS and YYNGEE. The CDR3 sequence is 14 residues long.

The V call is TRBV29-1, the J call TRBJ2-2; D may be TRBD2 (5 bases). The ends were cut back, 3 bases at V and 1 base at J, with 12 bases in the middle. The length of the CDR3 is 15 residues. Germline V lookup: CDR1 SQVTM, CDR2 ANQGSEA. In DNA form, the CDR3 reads TGCAGCGTTGAGGCCTCCGGGAAGAACACCGGGGAGCTGTTTTTT. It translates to CSVEASGKNTGELFF.

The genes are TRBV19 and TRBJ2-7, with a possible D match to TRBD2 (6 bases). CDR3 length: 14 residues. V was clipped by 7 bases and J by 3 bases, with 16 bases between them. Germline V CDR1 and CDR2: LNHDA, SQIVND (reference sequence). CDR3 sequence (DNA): TGTGCCAGTAACGATGCGGGGCGGAGCTACGAGCAGTACTTC. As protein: CASNDAGRSYEQYF.

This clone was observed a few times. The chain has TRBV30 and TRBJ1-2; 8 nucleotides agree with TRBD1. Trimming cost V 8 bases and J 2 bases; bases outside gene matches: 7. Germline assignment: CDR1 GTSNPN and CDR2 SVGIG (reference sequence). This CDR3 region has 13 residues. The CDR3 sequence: CATSWTGNYGYTF. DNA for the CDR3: TGTGCCACATCCTGGACAGGGAACTATGGCTACACCTTC.

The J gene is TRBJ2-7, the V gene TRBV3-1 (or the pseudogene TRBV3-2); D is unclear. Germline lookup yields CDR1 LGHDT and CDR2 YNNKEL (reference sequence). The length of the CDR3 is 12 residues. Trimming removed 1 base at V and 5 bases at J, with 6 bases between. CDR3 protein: CASSQGLDEQYF. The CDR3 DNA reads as TGTGCCAGCAGCCAAGGTCTAGACGAGCAGTACTTC.

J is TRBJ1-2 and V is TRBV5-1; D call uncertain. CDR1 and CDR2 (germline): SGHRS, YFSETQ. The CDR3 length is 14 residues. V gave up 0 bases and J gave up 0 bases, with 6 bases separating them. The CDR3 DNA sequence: TGCGCCAGCAGCTTGGGCAGTGCTAACTATGGCTACACCTTC. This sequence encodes CASSLGSANYGYTF.

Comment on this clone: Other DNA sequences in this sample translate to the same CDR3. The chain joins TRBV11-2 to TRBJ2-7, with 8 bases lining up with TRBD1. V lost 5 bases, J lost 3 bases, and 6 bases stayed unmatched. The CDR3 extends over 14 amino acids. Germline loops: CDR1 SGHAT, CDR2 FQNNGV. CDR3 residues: CASSTDRGGYEQYF. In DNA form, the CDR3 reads TGTGCCAGCAGCACAGACAGGGGAGGCTACGAGCAGTACTTC.

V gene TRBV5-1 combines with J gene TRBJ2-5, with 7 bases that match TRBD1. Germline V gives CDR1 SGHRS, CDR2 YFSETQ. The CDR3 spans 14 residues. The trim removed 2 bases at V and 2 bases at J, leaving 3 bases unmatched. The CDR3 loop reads CASSFLQGQETQYF. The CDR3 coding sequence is TGCGCCAGCAGCTTCCTACAGGGGCAAGAGACCCAGTACTTC. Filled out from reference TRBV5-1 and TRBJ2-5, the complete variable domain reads KAGVTQTPRYLIKTRGQQVTLSCSPISGHRSVSWYQQTPGQGLQFLFEYFSETQRNKGNFPGRFSGRQFSNSRSEMNVSTLELGDSALYLCASSFLQGQETQYFGPGTRLLVL.

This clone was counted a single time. CDR3 sequence (DNA): TGTGCCAGCAGCCACGGACTAGCGGGAGGGTTAGATACGCAGTATTTT. Protein sequence: CASSHGLAGGLDTQYF. The chain links TRBV11-2 to TRBJ2-3; 15 bases fit TRBD2. Germline CDR1 reads SGHAT; CDR2 reads FQNNGV. Trimming took 5 bases from V and 5 from J; bases not matched to a gene: 5. The CDR3 spans 16 residues.

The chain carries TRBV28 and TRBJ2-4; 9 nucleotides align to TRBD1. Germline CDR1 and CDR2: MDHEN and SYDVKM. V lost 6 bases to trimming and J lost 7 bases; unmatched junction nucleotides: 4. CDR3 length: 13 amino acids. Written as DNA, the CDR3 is TGTGCCAGCAGGGGGACAGGGTGGAACATTCAGTACTTC. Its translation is CASRGTGWNIQYF. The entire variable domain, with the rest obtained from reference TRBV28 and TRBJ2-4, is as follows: DVKVTQSSRYLVKRTGEKVFLECVQDMDHENMFWYRQDPGLGLRLIYFSYDVKMKEKGDIPEGYSVSREKKERFSLILESASTNQTSMYLCASRGTGWNIQYFGAGTRLSVL.

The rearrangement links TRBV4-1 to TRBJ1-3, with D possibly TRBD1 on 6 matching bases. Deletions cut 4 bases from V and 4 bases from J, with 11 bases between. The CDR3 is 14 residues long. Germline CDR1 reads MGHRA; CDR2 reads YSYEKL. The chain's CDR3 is CASSRPGAGNTIYF. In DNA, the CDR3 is TGCGCCAGCAGCCGACCAGGGGCCGGAAACACCATATATTTT.

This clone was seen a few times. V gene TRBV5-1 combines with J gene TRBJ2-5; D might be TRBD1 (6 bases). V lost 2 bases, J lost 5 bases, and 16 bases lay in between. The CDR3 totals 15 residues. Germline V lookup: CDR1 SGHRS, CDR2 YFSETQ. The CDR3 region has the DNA TGCGCCAGCAGCTTCCGGACAGCGAGCCGGGAGACCCAGTACTTC. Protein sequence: CASSFRTASRETQYF.

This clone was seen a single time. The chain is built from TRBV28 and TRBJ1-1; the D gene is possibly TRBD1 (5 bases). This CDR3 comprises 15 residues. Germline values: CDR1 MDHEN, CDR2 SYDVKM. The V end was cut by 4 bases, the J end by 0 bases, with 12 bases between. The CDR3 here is CASSYLAGMNTEAFF. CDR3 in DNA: TGTGCCAGCAGTTACTTGGCAGGGATGAACACTGAAGCTTTCTTT.